This is a list of T cell receptor beta chains from one sample in a study of cytomegalovirus exposure and HLA in healthy donors. Method: immunoSEQ multiplex PCR; TCRdb's copy keeps in-frame clones and lacks some. The sample includes about 100,000 clones, 74% of them seen just once. Sequenced material: PBMCs. The receptor source for this set is a man aged 45-60 years in good health and CMV-seropositive. CDR3s include the opening cysteine and the closing phenylalanine or tryptophan. Each record gives: clone size, D gene, CDR3 length, J gene, V gene, CDR3 DNA, CDR3 protein. The D gene is left open where the match is weak. Some rows mark clone size as missing; the rest say once, few, many or name a class of expanded clone.

size: -; D: -; length: 15; J: TRBJ2-7; V: TRBV7-2; DNA: TGTGCCAGCAGCCGTATTTTTTCGGGGTCCTACGAGCAGTACTTC; CDR3: CASSRIFSGSYEQYF
size: few; D: -; length: 15; J: TRBJ1-4; V: TRBV28; DNA: TGTGCCAGCAGTTTAGCAGGGGAAACTAATGAAAAACTGTTTTTT; CDR3: CASSLAGETNEKLFF
size: -; D: TRBD2; length: 14; J: TRBJ2-1; V: TRBV25-1; DNA: TGTGCCAGCAGATCTAGCGGGAGGGCTGCGGGGCAGTTCTTC; CDR3: CASRSSGRAAGQFF
size: few; D: -; length: 15; J: TRBJ2-2; V: TRBV5-6; DNA: TGTGCCAGCAGCTTGGACAGGCTGAACACCGGGGAGCTGTTTTTT; CDR3: CASSLDRLNTGELFF
size: few; D: TRBD2; length: 16; J: TRBJ2-1; V: TRBV13; DNA: TGTGCCAGCAGCCCTGGGGGACTAGAGAAGGACAATGAGCAGTTCTTC; CDR3: CASSPGGLEKDNEQFF
size: -; D: TRBD2; length: 15; J: TRBJ2-3; V: TRBV9; DNA: TGTGCCAGCAGCGTTAGCGGGGGGGCCGCAGATACGCAGTATTTT; CDR3: CASSVSGGAADTQYF
size: -; D: -; length: 14; J: TRBJ2-5; V: TRBV6-1; DNA: TGTGCCAGCAGGACGACAGGCTTCCAAGAGACCCAGTACTTC; CDR3: CASRTTGFQETQYF
size: -; D: TRBD2; length: 16; J: TRBJ2-1; V: TRBV18; DNA: TGTGCCAGCTCAGGTTCCATGGGACTAGCGGGAGATGAGCAGTTCTTC; CDR3: CASSGSMGLAGDEQFF
size: few; D: TRBD2; length: 15; J: TRBJ2-3; V: TRBV9; DNA: TGTGCCAGCAGCGTAGACGGCGGGAGAGCAGATACGCAGTATTTT; CDR3: CASSVDGGRADTQYF
size: -; D: -; length: 17; J: TRBJ2-2; V: TRBV4-2; DNA: TGTGCCAGCAGCCACCCCGCTGACAGGACGAACACCGGGGAGCTGTTTTTT; CDR3: CASSHPADRTNTGELFF
size: -; D: TRBD1; length: 15; J: TRBJ2-1; V: TRBV7-3; DNA: TGTGCCAGCAGCACCGGGACAGGGGGCTGGAATGAGCAGTTCTTC; CDR3: CASSTGTGGWNEQFF
size: -; D: -; length: 16; J: TRBJ1-3; V: TRBV7-8; DNA: TGTGCCAGCAGCTTAGTGGGAGGGCGCTCTGGAAACACCATATATTTT; CDR3: CASSLVGGRSGNTIYF
size: -; D: -; length: 15; J: TRBJ2-3; V: TRBV6-1; DNA: TGTGCCAGCAGACAGGGAGTGAGATACACAGATACGCAGTATTTT; CDR3: CASRQGVRYTDTQYF
size: -; D: TRBD2; length: 16; J: TRBJ2-5; V: TRBV5-1; DNA: TGCGCCAGCAGCTATGGGACTAGCGGGTACCAAGAGACCCAGTACTTC; CDR3: CASSYGTSGYQETQYF
size: -; D: -; length: 16; J: TRBJ2-2; V: TRBV11-3; DNA: TGTGCCAGCAGCTTGTTTTTCGGAGGAACCACCGGGGAGCTGTTTTTT; CDR3: CASSLFFGGTTGELFF
size: -; D: TRBD1; length: 16; J: TRBJ2-2; V: TRBV5-1; DNA: TGCGCCAGCAGCTCGGACAGGGGGATTAGTACCGGGGAGCTGTTTTTT; CDR3: CASSSDRGISTGELFF
size: -; D: -; length: 14; J: TRBJ2-2; V: TRBV28; DNA: TGTGCCAGCAGTAGAACTGGGGGGACCGGGGAGCTGTTTTTT; CDR3: CASSRTGGTGELFF
size: once; D: TRBD1; length: 14; J: TRBJ1-1; V: TRBV7-9; DNA: TGTGCCAGCAGCTCGACAGGGATGAACACTGAAGCTTTCTTT; CDR3: CASSSTGMNTEAFF
size: -; D: TRBD2; length: 17; J: TRBJ2-2; V: TRBV5-1; DNA: TGCGCCAGCAGCGTAAAGCGGGAGGGCCCTTTTAAAGGGGAGCTGTTTTTT; CDR3: CASSVKREGPFKGELFF
size: -; D: TRBD2; length: 15; J: TRBJ2-3; V: TRBV5-1; DNA: TGCGCCAGCAGCGGGGGGGGTGCTCGCACAGATACGCAGTATTTT; CDR3: CASSGGGARTDTQYF